The sequence of this T cell receptor beta chain was determined in a study of blood T cells in healthy people across ages. Whole-study results and caveats: Naive CD4+ cell counts and diversity both ran higher in long-lived than in aged donors.

Using a J-beta primer mix together with a sample-barcoded 5' primer, a second PCR was run for roughly 7 to 11 cycles. From each sample, at least 3 million paired-end reads containing CDR3 were obtained. TCRdb re-called the 5' RACE reads with MiXCR, one entry per CDR3 protein. The profile shows roughly 680,000 distinct CDR3 sequences, more than 20% of them singletons. Every donor provided 8.5 to 10 milliliters of peripheral blood. The germline gives CDR1 DFQATT, CDR2 SNEGSKA (reference sequence). The CDR3 contains 14 residues. Unmatched junction bases numbered 3, after V lost 1 base and J lost 5 bases. This clonotype has only a few counts. What it binds is unknown.

This receptor was obtained from a man between 65 and 85 years old in good health. The chain has TRBV20-1 and TRBJ2-5, with TRBD2 matching over 11 bases. The sequenced sample consisted of blood. The CDR3 region is CSARATSGTETQYF. Here the CDR3 DNA reads TGCAGTGCTAGAGCGACTAGCGGGACTGAGACCCAGTACTTC.